The 9 T cell receptor beta chains listed next were all sequenced from one sample in a study of T-cell reconstitution after alpha-beta-depleted transplantation in children. Preparation of the TCRbeta library involved a method that used unique molecular identifiers. Each CDR3 protein gets one entry after TCRdb re-called the PCR reads with MiXCR. The table includes approximately 350,000 distinct CDR3 sequences, 10% detected once. This material consisted of PBMCs from the stem cell graft donor, taken from the stem cell graft. The source is a human donor who donated a stem cell graft to a child with acute lymphoblastic leukemia.

The rearrangement links TRBV11-2 to TRBJ2-3; D ambiguous. The CDR3 length is 13 residues. Trimming took off 5 bases at V and 0 bases at J, with 6 bases between the two ends. From germline, CDR1 is SGHAT and CDR2 FQNNGV. The CDR3 DNA follows: TGTGCCAGCAGCCGTGCTAGCACAGATACGCAGTATTTT. It encodes CASSRASTDTQYF.

The gene calls are TRBV10-3 and TRBJ2-7; TRBD2 matches at 8 bases. Per germline, CDR1 ENHRY and CDR2 SYGVKD. With 5 bases clipped from V and 4 bases from J, the junction kept 10 bases outside the gene matches. The CDR3 contains 15 residues. The CDR3 bases are TGTGCCATCAGTCTAGCGGGCCGGGGTAGGTACGAGCAGTACTTC. It encodes CAISLAGRGRYEQYF.

This clonotype was found a few times. CDR3 nucleotides: TGTGCCAGCAACTACGACGGTTCTGGGGCCAACGTCCTGACTTTC. Translation gives CASNYDGSGANVLTF. The chain carries TRBV5-5 and TRBJ2-6; D is uncertain. Germline CDR1 reads SGHKS; CDR2 reads YYEKEE (reference sequence). The V end was cut by 6 bases, the J end by 1 base, with 11 bases between. The CDR3 loop spans 15 amino acids.

This clonotype was observed at least ten times. The V call is TRBV15, the J call TRBJ2-5; D tentatively reads TRBD1 or TRBD2 (5 bases each). Trimming pared 8 bases from V and 2 bases from J, leaving 15 bases between. Germline V gene lookup returns CDR1 LNHNV and CDR2 YYDKDF (reference sequence). The CDR3 covers 14 residues. CDR3 residues: CATGGWAEQETQYF. For the CDR3, the DNA is TGTGCCACCGGGGGATGGGCAGAGCAAGAGACCCAGTACTTC.

This clonotype was seen only a few times. Written as DNA, the CDR3 is TGTGCCAGCAGCGCCACGGGACAGGGAGCAGATACGCAGTATTTT. Translation gives CASSATGQGADTQYF. The chain carries TRBV9 and TRBJ2-3; 9 bases match TRBD1. This CDR3 is 15 amino acids long. Germline V gene sequence: CDR1 SGDLS, CDR2 YYNGEE. V shed 3 bases and J 4 bases; nucleotides not matched to a gene: 6.

The V and J genes are TRBV7-9 and TRBJ2-1, with a tentative D call TRBD2 (5 bases). Germline CDR1 and CDR2: SEHNR and FQNEAQ (reference sequence). V was trimmed by 10 bases and J by 3 bases, leaving 16 bases between them. The CDR3 is 14 amino acids. The CDR3 sequence: CANRGLSGYNEQFF. CDR3 coding DNA: TGTGCCAACCGCGGACTGAGCGGCTACAATGAGCAGTTCTTC.

This clonotype has a count of ten or more. The chain joins TRBV5-1 to TRBJ1-4; D gene unclear. Germline V gene data show CDR1 as SGHRS and CDR2 as YFSETQ. V was clipped by 5 bases and J by 0 bases, with 11 bases between them. The CDR3 extends over 15 amino acids. The CDR3 bases are TGCGCCAGCAGGCTGGACGGCGCAACTAATGAAAAACTGTTTTTT. It translates to CASRLDGATNEKLFF. Combining the CDR3 with reference TRBV5-1 and TRBJ1-4 gives the whole variable domain KAGVTQTPRYLIKTRGQQVTLSCSPISGHRSVSWYQQTPGQGLQFLFEYFSETQRNKGNFPGRFSGRQFSNSRSEMNVSTLELGDSALYLCASRLDGATNEKLFFGSGTQLSVL.

J is TRBJ1-5 and V is TRBV30; D might be TRBD1 (5 bases). Deletions cut 0 bases from V and 6 bases from J, with 12 bases between. This CDR3 region has 14 residues. From germline, CDR1 is GTSNPN and CDR2 SVGIG (reference sequence). As DNA, the CDR3 is TGTGCCTGGAGTGTACGCCGGAGGGGTCAGCCCCAGCATTTT. Its translation: CAWSVRRRGQPQHF.

V usage is TRBV7-9 and J usage is TRBJ2-7; 8 bases agree with TRBD2. From germline, CDR1 is SEHNR and CDR2 FQNEAQ (reference sequence). The CDR3 contains 17 residues. The ends lost 2 bases at V and 0 bases at J; junction bases unmatched: 9. The CDR3 reads CASSLPGGGRSSYEQYF. The DNA for the CDR3 is TGTGCCAGCAGCTTACCAGGAGGCGGGAGGAGCTCCTACGAGCAGTACTTC.